The T cell receptor beta chain described here comes from a study of cytomegalovirus exposure and HLA in healthy donors. Findings of the study overall: As was reported, the HLA-A and HLA-B alleles of most subjects were accurately predicted from TCR beta sequences. HLA restriction was apparent for most CMV-associated TCR beta chains in a later analysis. Association of a missense DCLRE1C variant with TCR beta V- and J-gene trimming was reported in a later analysis.

As concerns this clone: What it recognizes is unknown.

In the PCR, 60 Vbeta and 13 Jbeta primers were used. TCRdb keeps only in-frame clones here, not all; method: immunoSEQ multiplex PCR. This sample carries around 170,000 clones, more than 65% of them seen once, and the ten largest clones take more than 0.4%. Sample: PBMCs. This receptor was obtained from a woman aged 45-65 years in good health and CMV-seronegative.

CDR3 DNA sequence: TGTGCCAGCTCACCCTACCCTTCGGGTACAGGGCCCCCTGGGGCCAACGTCCTGACTTTC. Translating it yields CASSPYPSGTGPPGANVLTF. The chain couples TRBV18 to TRBJ2-6; TRBD1 might be the D (6 bases). This CDR3 has 20 residues. Germline-derived CDR1 and CDR2 are KGHSH and LQKENI. Trimming removed 3 bases from V and 2 bases from J, with 23 bases in between. The whole variable domain, remainder taken from reference TRBV18 and TRBJ2-6, is NAGVMQNPRHLVRRRGQEARLRCSPMKGHSHVYWYRQLPEEGLKFMVYLQKENIIDESGMPKERFSAEFPKEGPSILRIQQVVRGDSAAYFCASSPYPSGTGPPGANVLTFGAGSRLTVL.